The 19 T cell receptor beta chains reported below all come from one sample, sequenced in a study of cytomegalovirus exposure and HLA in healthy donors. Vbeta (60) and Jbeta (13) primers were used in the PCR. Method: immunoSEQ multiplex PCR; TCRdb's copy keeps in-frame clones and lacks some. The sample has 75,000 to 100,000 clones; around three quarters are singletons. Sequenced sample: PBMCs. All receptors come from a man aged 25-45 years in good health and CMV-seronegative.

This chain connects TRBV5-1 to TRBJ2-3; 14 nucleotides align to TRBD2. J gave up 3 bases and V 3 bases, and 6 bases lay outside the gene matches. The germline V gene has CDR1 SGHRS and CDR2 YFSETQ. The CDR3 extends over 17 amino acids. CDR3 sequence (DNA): TGCGCCAGCAGCTCCGGGACTAGCGGGAGTGAGACAGATACGCAGTATTTT. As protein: CASSSGTSGSETDTQYF.

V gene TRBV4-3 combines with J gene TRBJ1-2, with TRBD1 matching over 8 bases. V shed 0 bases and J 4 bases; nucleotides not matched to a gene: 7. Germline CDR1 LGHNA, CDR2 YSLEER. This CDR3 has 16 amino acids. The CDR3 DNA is TGCGCCAGCAGCCAAGATAGGGGACAGGCCATCTATGGCTACACCTTC. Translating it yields CASSQDRGQAIYGYTF.

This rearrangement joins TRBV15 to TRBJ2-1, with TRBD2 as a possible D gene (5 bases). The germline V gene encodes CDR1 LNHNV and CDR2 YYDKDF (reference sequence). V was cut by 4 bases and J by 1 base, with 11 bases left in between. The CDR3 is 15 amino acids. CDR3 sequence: CATSTEGLSYNEQFF. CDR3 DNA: TGTGCCACCAGCACTGAGGGCCTTTCCTACAATGAGCAGTTCTTC.

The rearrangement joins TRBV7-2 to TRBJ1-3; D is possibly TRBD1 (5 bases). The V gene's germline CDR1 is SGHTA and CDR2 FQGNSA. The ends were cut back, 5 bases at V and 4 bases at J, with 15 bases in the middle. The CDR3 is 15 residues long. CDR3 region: CASSPHLGAGNTIYF. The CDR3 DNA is TGTGCCAGCAGCCCCCATCTTGGGGCCGGAAACACCATATATTTT.

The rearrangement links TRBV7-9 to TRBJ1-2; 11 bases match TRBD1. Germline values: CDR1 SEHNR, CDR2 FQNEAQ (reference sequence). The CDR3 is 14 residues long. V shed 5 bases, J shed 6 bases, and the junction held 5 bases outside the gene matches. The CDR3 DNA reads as TGTGCCAGCAGCATCGGACAGGGGGCTAATGGCTACACCTTC. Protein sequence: CASSIGQGANGYTF. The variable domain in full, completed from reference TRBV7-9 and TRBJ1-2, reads DTGVSQNPRHKITKRGQNVTFRCDPISEHNRLYWYRQTLGQGPEFLTYFQNEAQLEKSRLLSDRFSAERPKGSFSTLEIQRTEQGDSAMYLCASSIGQGANGYTFGSGTRLTVV.

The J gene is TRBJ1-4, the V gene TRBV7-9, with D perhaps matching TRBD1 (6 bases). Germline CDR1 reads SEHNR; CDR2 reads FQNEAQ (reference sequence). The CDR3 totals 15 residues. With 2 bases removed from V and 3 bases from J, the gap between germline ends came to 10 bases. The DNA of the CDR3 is TGTGCCAGCAGCTTAACGACAGGATCTAATGAAAAACTGTTTTTT. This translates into CASSLTTGSNEKLFF. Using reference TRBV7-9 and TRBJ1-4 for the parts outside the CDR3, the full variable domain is DTGVSQNPRHKITKRGQNVTFRCDPISEHNRLYWYRQTLGQGPEFLTYFQNEAQLEKSRLLSDRFSAERPKGSFSTLEIQRTEQGDSAMYLCASSLTTGSNEKLFFGSGTQLSVL.

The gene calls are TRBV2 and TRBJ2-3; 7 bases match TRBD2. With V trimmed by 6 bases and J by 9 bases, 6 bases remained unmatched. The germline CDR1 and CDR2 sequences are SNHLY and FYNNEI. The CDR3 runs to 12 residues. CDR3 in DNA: TGTGCCAGCAGGCTAGCGGAGAGAACGCAGTATTTT. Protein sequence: CASRLAERTQYF.

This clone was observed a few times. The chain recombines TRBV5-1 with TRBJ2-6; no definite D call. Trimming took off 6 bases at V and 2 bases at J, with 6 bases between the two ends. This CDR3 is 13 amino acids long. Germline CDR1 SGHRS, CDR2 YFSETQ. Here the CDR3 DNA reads TGCGCCAGCACAGGTGCTGGGGCCAACGTCCTGACTTTC. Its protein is CASTGAGANVLTF.

The DNA for the CDR3 is TGCGCCAGCAGCTCCGGGACTAGCGGCTTTAACACCGGGGAGCTGTTTTTT. As protein: CASSSGTSGFNTGELFF. The chain recombines TRBV5-1 with TRBJ2-2, with 11 positions matching TRBD2. Germline loops: CDR1 SGHRS, CDR2 YFSETQ. This CDR3 is 17 amino acids long. Trimming took 3 bases from V and 2 from J; bases not matched to a gene: 6.

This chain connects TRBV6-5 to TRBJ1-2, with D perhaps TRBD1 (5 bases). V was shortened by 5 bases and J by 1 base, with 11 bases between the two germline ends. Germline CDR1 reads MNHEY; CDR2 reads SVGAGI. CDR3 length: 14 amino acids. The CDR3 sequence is CASSPSGNNYGYTF. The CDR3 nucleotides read TGTGCCAGCAGTCCCTCAGGGAATAACTATGGCTACACCTTC.

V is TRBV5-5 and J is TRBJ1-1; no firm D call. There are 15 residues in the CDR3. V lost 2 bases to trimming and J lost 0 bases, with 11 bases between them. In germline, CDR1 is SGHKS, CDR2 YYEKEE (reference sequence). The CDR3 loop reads CASSFMRPVNTEAFF. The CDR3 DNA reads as TGTGCCAGCAGCTTTATGAGGCCGGTGAACACTGAAGCTTTCTTT.

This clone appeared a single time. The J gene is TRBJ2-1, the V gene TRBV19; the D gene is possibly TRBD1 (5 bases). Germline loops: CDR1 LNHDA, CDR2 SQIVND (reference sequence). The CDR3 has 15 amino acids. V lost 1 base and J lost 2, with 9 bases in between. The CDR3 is CASSIGSGTYNEQFF. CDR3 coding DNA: TGTGCCAGTAGTATAGGCTCAGGGACCTACAATGAGCAGTTCTTC.

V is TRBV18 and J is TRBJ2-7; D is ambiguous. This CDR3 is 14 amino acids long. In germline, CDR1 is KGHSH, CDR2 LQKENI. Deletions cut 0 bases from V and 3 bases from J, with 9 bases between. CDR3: CASSPPSVYYEQYF. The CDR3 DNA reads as TGTGCCAGCTCACCACCGTCGGTTTACTACGAGCAGTACTTC. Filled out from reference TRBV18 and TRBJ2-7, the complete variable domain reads NAGVMQNPRHLVRRRGQEARLRCSPMKGHSHVYWYRQLPEEGLKFMVYLQKENIIDESGMPKERFSAEFPKEGPSILRIQQVVRGDSAAYFCASSPPSVYYEQYFGPGTRLTVT.

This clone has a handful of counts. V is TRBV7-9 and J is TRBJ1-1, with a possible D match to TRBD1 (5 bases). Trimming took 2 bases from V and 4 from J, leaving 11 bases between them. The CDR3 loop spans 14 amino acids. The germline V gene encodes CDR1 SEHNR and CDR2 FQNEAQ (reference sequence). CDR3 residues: CASSLSRVSTEAFF. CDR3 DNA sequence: TGTGCCAGCAGCTTAAGCAGGGTGAGCACTGAAGCTTTCTTT.

CDR3: CASSVRGPNTEAFF. CDR3 sequence (DNA): TGTGCCAGCAGTGTCAGGGGGCCTAACACTGAAGCTTTCTTT. V usage is TRBV6-5 and J usage is TRBJ1-1, with 8 bases fitting TRBD1. The V gene end was trimmed by 5 bases and the J gene end by 2 bases; junction bases not matched to a gene: 4. This CDR3 has 14 residues. Germline CDR1 reads MNHEY; CDR2 reads SVGAGI.

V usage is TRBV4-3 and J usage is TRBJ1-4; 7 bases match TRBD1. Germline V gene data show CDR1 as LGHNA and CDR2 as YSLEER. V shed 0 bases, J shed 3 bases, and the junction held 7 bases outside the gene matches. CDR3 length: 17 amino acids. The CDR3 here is CASSQDLGTASNEKLFF. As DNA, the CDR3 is TGCGCCAGCAGCCAAGATCTCGGGACAGCGTCTAATGAAAAACTGTTTTTT.

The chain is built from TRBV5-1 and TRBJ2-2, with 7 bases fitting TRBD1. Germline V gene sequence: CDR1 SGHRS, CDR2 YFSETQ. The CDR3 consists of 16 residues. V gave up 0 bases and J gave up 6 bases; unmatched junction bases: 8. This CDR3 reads CASSLDATGYSGELFF. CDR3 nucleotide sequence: TGCGCCAGCAGCTTGGATGCGACAGGGTATTCCGGGGAGCTGTTTTTT.

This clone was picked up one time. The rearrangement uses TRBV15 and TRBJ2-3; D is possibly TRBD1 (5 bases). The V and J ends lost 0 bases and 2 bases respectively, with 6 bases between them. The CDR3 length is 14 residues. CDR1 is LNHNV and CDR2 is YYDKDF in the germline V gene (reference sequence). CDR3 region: CATSREGHTDTQYF. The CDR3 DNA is TGTGCCACCAGCAGAGAAGGACACACAGATACGCAGTATTTT. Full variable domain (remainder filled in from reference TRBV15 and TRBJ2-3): DAMVIQNPRYQVTQFGKPVTLSCSQTLNHNVMYWYQQKSSQAPKLLFHYYDKDFNNEADTPDNFQSRRPNTSFCFLDIRSPGLGDTAMYLCATSREGHTDTQYFGPGTRLTVL.

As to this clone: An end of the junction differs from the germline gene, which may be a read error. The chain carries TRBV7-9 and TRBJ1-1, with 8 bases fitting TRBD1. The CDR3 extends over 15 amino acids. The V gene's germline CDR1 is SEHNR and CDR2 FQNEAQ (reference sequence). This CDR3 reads CSSSPTDRVNTEAFF. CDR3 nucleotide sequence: TGTTCCAGCAGCCCGACGGACAGGGTGAACACTGAAGCTTTCTTT.